This T cell receptor (beta chain) was recorded in a study of glioma-infiltrating T cells after dendritic cell vaccination. Overall study context: Samples are from glioblastoma patients in Phase I and II dendritic cell vaccine trials. Study-wide results and caveats: Estimated pretreatment TIL content predicted outcome after dendritic cell vaccination.

This clone was counted between two and nine times. Its target is not known. The V gene lost 0 bases and the J gene lost 1 base, with 4 bases spanning the gap. Germline V gene lookup returns CDR1 SGDLS and CDR2 YYNGEE. The CDR3 has 13 amino acids. The primer mix had 60 V beta and 13 J beta primers. Clones were sequenced by immunoSEQ multiplex PCR, and TCRdb holds only the in-frame ones, with some missing. The sample gives 95,000 or so clones, more than 75% of which show up once; 2.5% to 3.5% is in the top ten. Sequencing was performed on blood, taken before dendritic cell vaccination. The chain recombines TRBV9 with TRBJ1-1; D not certain. This TCR was sampled from a human donor with glioblastoma. The CDR3 nucleotides read TGTGCCAGCAGCGTAGAACAGAACACTGAAGCTTTCTTT. It codes for CASSVEQNTEAFF.